Presented here are 12 T cell receptor beta chains from one specimen sequenced in a study of CD8+CD57+ T cells in acquired aplastic anemia. Genomic DNA templated the TCR beta VDJ and CDR3 profiling. TCRdb called the reads again in MiXCR, with one record for every CDR3 protein. The sample includes 120,000 or so distinct CDR3 sequences, approximately 41% of them seen just once. Individuals selected for sequencing had exhibited CD8+CD57+ cell expansion on flow cytometry. The sequencing sample was made of sorted CD4+, CD8+, or CD8+CD57+ T cells (not recorded which) from PBMCs. These receptors were taken from a human donor with aplastic anemia.

The V and J genes are TRBV24-1 and TRBJ2-7; 8 bases map to TRBD1. V shed 4 bases, J shed 2 bases, and the junction held 6 bases outside the gene matches. From germline, CDR1 is KGHDR and CDR2 SFDVKD. The CDR3 has 15 amino acids. The CDR3 is CATSETGTGTYEQYF. Here the CDR3 DNA reads TGTGCCACCAGTGAAACCGGGACAGGAACCTACGAGCAGTACTTC.

The chain employs TRBV6-4 and TRBJ1-1; 7 bases are a match to TRBD1. Germline V CDR1 and CDR2: MRHNA, SNTAGT. This CDR3 contains 17 residues. With V trimmed by 0 bases and J by 4 bases, 11 bases remained unmatched. This chain's CDR3 is CASSDSVLGGEGTEAFF. The CDR3 DNA reads as TGTGCCAGCAGTGACTCGGTGTTAGGGGGCGAGGGCACTGAAGCTTTCTTT.

V usage is TRBV18 and J usage is TRBJ1-4; TRBD1 aligns across 10 bases. V lost 1 base, J lost 2 bases, and 4 bases stayed unmatched. This CDR3 contains 17 residues. Germline CDR1 reads KGHSH; CDR2 reads LQKENI. The CDR3 DNA sequence: TGTGCCAGCTCACCACGCGGGACAGGGGACACTAATGAAAAACTGTTTTTT. It codes for CASSPRGTGDTNEKLFF. The entire variable domain, with the rest obtained from reference TRBV18 and TRBJ1-4, is as follows: NAGVMQNPRHLVRRRGQEARLRCSPMKGHSHVYWYRQLPEEGLKFMVYLQKENIIDESGMPKERFSAEFPKEGPSILRIQQVVRGDSAAYFCASSPRGTGDTNEKLFFGSGTQLSVL.

This clonotype was picked up many times. The V gene is TRBV7-2, the J gene TRBJ2-1; D perhaps matches TRBD1 (5 bases). The CDR3 is 15 residues long. V lost 1 base to trimming and J lost 8 bases, with 15 bases between them. Germline assignment: CDR1 SGHTA and CDR2 FQGNSA. CDR3: CASSLDPRQTDEQFF. DNA for the CDR3: TGTGCCAGCAGCTTAGACCCGCGACAGACGGATGAGCAGTTCTTC.

Ten or more counts support this clonotype. The chain links TRBV20-1 to TRBJ1-5, with a weak D call TRBD1 (5 bases). Germline loops: CDR1 DFQATT, CDR2 SNEGSKA (reference sequence). The CDR3 extends over 16 amino acids. V lost 4 bases to trimming and J lost 5 bases, with 21 bases between them. The CDR3 here is CSAMSEGSVWDQPQHF. For the CDR3, the DNA is TGCAGTGCTATGAGCGAGGGGTCGGTTTGGGATCAGCCCCAGCATTTT.

The chain couples TRBV3-1 to TRBJ1-1; D unclear. Germline CDR1 and CDR2: LGHDT and YNNKEL (reference sequence). V was clipped by 1 base and J by 6 bases, with 12 bases between them. The CDR3 extends over 14 amino acids. CDR3 sequence: CASSQVKGSAEAFF. The CDR3 DNA sequence: TGTGCCAGCAGCCAAGTAAAGGGCAGCGCTGAAGCTTTCTTT.

This chain links TRBV4-3 with TRBJ2-1; 14 bases map to TRBD2. V was clipped by 3 bases and J by 7 bases; unmatched bases: 2. This CDR3 is 15 amino acids long. CDR1 LGHNA and CDR2 YSLEER come from the germline V gene. The CDR3 here is CASSQGTSGGNEQFF. The CDR3 DNA reads as TGCGCCAGCAGCCAGGGGACTAGCGGGGGTAATGAGCAGTTCTTC.

In its sample, this clonotype was seen a few times. This sequence joins TRBV7-9 and TRBJ1-1, with 9 bases matching TRBD1. The V gene's germline CDR1 is SEHNR and CDR2 FQNEAQ (reference sequence). The CDR3 runs to 13 residues. J was trimmed by 4 bases and V by 4 bases; bases with no gene match: 1. The CDR3 loop is CASSSGQGTEAFF. The CDR3 coding sequence is TGTGCCAGCAGCTCGGGACAGGGCACTGAAGCTTTCTTT. Looking up the rest from reference TRBV7-9 and TRBJ1-1 gives the full variable domain: DTGVSQNPRHKITKRGQNVTFRCDPISEHNRLYWYRQTLGQGPEFLTYFQNEAQLEKSRLLSDRFSAERPKGSFSTLEIQRTEQGDSAMYLCASSSGQGTEAFFGQGTRLTVV.

In this sample, this clonotype turned up many times. In DNA form, the CDR3 reads TGTGCCAGCAGCTTGTTCCGGGCCCGTCCTCCCTCAGATACGCAGTATTTT. It codes for CASSLFRARPPSDTQYF. The V gene is TRBV7-2, the J gene TRBJ2-3; D not certain. The germline CDR1 and CDR2 sequences are SGHTA and FQGNSA. The CDR3 has 17 residues. V lost 3 bases to trimming and J lost 4 bases, with 20 bases between them. Together with reference TRBV7-2 and TRBJ2-3, the CDR3 gives the full variable domain: GAGVSQSPSNKVTEKGKDVELRCDPISGHTALYWYRQSLGQGLEFLIYFQGNSAPDKSGLPSDRFSAERTGGSVSTLTIQRTQQEDSAVYLCASSLFRARPPSDTQYFGPGTRLTVL.

The sample holds many counts of this clonotype. The V call is TRBV25-1, the J call TRBJ2-7, with TRBD1 identical over 8 bases. The V segment lost 5 bases and the J segment 7 bases; nucleotides outside the gene matches: 16. This CDR3 comprises 16 residues. The germline V gene has CDR1 MGHDK and CDR2 SYGVNS. The CDR3 DNA follows: TGTGCCAGCAGTCCGATGGGTGACAGGGGATTAGGAGAGCAGTACTTC. This gives the protein CASSPMGDRGLGEQYF.

The genes are TRBV24-1 and TRBJ1-1; maybe TRBD1 (6 bases). Germline values: CDR1 KGHDR, CDR2 SFDVKD. V was cut by 5 bases and J by 4 bases, with 10 bases left in between. This CDR3 has 13 residues. This CDR3 is CATSGKGGTEAFF. The CDR3 DNA follows: TGTGCCACCAGTGGAAAAGGGGGCACTGAAGCTTTCTTT.

The chain recombines TRBV10-2 with TRBJ2-7; 10 bases are shared with TRBD1. Trimming removed 4 bases from V and 1 base from J; junction bases left unmatched: 4. The germline V gene has CDR1 WSHSY and CDR2 SAAADI. The CDR3 contains 15 residues. DNA for the CDR3: TGCGCCAGCAGTGTAGGGACAGGGGAGTCCTACGAGCAGTACTTC. It is translated as CASSVGTGESYEQYF.